Listed below are T cell receptor beta chains from one sample, sequenced in a study of OX40 agonist ivuxolimab in advanced cancers. Libraries were prepared by immunoSEQ multiplex PCR; TCRdb keeps only in-frame clonotypes and omits some of them. The sample includes some 70,000 clones, roughly 90% of them seen just once. The input for sequencing was CD4+ or CD8+ T cells sorted from blood, taken in a trial of the OX40 agonist ivuxolimab. These receptors came from an adult with an advanced solid tumor such as melanoma, head and neck, liver or kidney cancer. CDR3s include the opening cysteine and the closing phenylalanine or tryptophan. Each record gives: clone size, J gene, D gene, V gene, CDR3 DNA, CDR3 protein. The D gene is left open where the match is weak. Clone size, where shown, is once, few, many, or a class for clones that have expanded.

-	TRBJ1-4	TRBD1	TRBV19	TGTGCCAGTAGAACCTGGACAGGGCATAAGGAAAAACTGTTTTTT	CASRTWTGHKEKLFF
-	TRBJ1-2	-	TRBV5-5	TGTGCCAGCAGCACAGGAGCTAACTATGGCTACACCTTC	CASSTGANYGYTF
-	TRBJ1-3	TRBD1	TRBV5-1	TGCGCCAGCAGCCCCGCTACAGGGGACGGAAACACCATATATTTT	CASSPATGDGNTIYF
-	TRBJ1-3	-	TRBV7-8	TGTGCCAGCAGCTTGCTCGCTAGCTCTGGAAACACCATATATTTT	CASSLLASSGNTIYF
-	TRBJ2-7	TRBD1	TRBV5-5	TGTGCCAGCAGCTTGGGGTTTGGACAGGCCTACGAGCAGTACTTC	CASSLGFGQAYEQYF
-	TRBJ1-2	-	TRBV6-5	TGTGCCAGCAGTCCCGGGACGCTCTATGGCTACACCTTC	CASSPGTLYGYTF
-	TRBJ2-7	TRBD1	TRBV2	TGTGCCAGCGCGGGACAGGGCTCCGACGAGCAGTACTTC	CASAGQGSDEQYF
-	TRBJ2-7	-	TRBV6-1	TGTGCCAGTAATTGGGGAGGTAACGAGCAGTACTTC	CASNWGGNEQYF
-	TRBJ2-1	-	TRBV7-3	TGTGCCAGCAGCCTAAACCGGGCAGGGCGGATCAATGAGCAGTTCTTC	CASSLNRAGRINEQFF
-	TRBJ1-4	-	TRBV2	TGTGCCAGCCTCAGGGTTGCAACTAATGAAAAACTGTTTTTT	CASLRVATNEKLFF
-	TRBJ2-3	-	TRBV7-2	TGTGCCAGCAGCCCTGGACCTAGCACAGATACGCAGTATTTT	CASSPGPSTDTQYF
-	TRBJ1-2	-	TRBV18	TGTGCCAGCTCACCCGACAGGAGCCCATATGGCTACACCTTC	CASSPDRSPYGYTF
-	TRBJ2-1	TRBD2	TRBV19	TGTGCCAGTAGTGGGATGGAGGGCAAGCGGGGGGCCAATGAGCAGTTCTTC	CASSGMEGKRGANEQFF
-	TRBJ2-7	TRBD2	TRBV27	TGTGCCAGCAGTTTGAGACTAGCGGGGGCCTACGAGCAGTACTTC	CASSLRLAGAYEQYF
-	TRBJ2-2	-	TRBV4-2	TGTGCCAGCAGCCAAGAAGAGGGGGGCCTCAGGGAGCTGTTTTTT	CASSQEEGGLRELFF
-	TRBJ2-7	TRBD1	TRBV5-6	TGTGCCAGCACCCGGTCGGGACAGATCTACGAGCAGTACTTC	CASTRSGQIYEQYF
-	TRBJ1-2	TRBD1	TRBV2	TGTGCCAGCAGCCGACCGGGACAGGGTAACTATGGCTACACCTTC	CASSRPGQGNYGYTF
-	TRBJ1-2	-	TRBV5-6	TGTGCCAGCAGCGGCCGGTCGGGGGGCGGCTACACCTTC	CASSGRSGGGYTF
-	TRBJ2-1	TRBD1	TRBV28	TGTGCCAGCACTCTTCTGGGACAGGGAGGGTACAATGAGCAGTTCTTC	CASTLLGQGGYNEQFF
once	TRBJ2-2	-	TRBV6-5	TGTGCCAGCACCCAGACTGGGAACACCGGGGAGCTGTTTTTT	CASTQTGNTGELFF
few	TRBJ1-1	-	TRBV5-5	TGTGCCAGCAGTCCAGGGTACAACACTGAAGCTTTCTTT	CASSPGYNTEAFF
-	TRBJ1-1	-	TRBV28	TGTGCCAGCAGAATGACAGGTTCCATCACTGAAGCTTTCTTT	CASRMTGSITEAFF
-	TRBJ2-7	-	TRBV27	TGTGCCAGCAGCGGCAGGGGCTACGAGCAGTACTTC	CASSGRGYEQYF
-	TRBJ1-2	-	TRBV28	TGTGCCAGCAGTTCCTCGGACACCTATGGCTACACCTTC	CASSSSDTYGYTF
-	TRBJ2-1	TRBD2	TRBV5-6	TGTGCCAGCACCCTGGGAGGGCCCTACAATGAGCAGTTCTTC	CASTLGGPYNEQFF
-	TRBJ1-2	-	TRBV19	TGTGCCAGTACCCCGGACAACTATGGCTACACCTTC	CASTPDNYGYTF
-	TRBJ2-7	TRBD2	TRBV2	TGTGCCAGCACCCCCGGGGGACTAGCTGGGATCTACGAGCAGTACTTC	CASTPGGLAGIYEQYF
-	TRBJ1-1	-	TRBV6-5	TGTGCCAGCAGTTACAGACAGAGGAAAACTGAAGCTTTCTTT	CASSYRQRKTEAFF
-	TRBJ2-7	TRBD2	TRBV4-1	TGCGCCAGCAGCCAAGGGGGACTAGCGAGGTACGAGCAGTACTTC	CASSQGGLARYEQYF
-	TRBJ1-5	-	TRBV27	TGTGCCAGCAGTCCCCTCGATGGCAATCAGCCCCAGCATTTT	CASSPLDGNQPQHF
-	TRBJ2-3	TRBD2	TRBV6-5	TGTGCCACCCAAGAGGGGAGGGGCCAGTATTTT	CATQEGRGQYF
once	TRBJ2-6	-	TRBV5-1	TGCGCCAGCAGCTTCAACGGGCAGGTTTACTCTGGGGCCAACGTCCTGACTTTC	CASSFNGQVYSGANVLTF
-	TRBJ1-2	TRBD1	TRBV19	TGTGCCAGTTCCAGGACAGGCGCCTATGGCTACACCTTC	CASSRTGAYGYTF
-	TRBJ1-4	-	TRBV7-2	TGTGCCAGCAGCTTCCCGAATGAAAAACTGTTTTTT	CASSFPNEKLFF
-	TRBJ1-4	-	TRBV29-1	TGCAGCGTTGGAGGCCGGGATCTGCTGTTTTTT	CSVGGRDLLFF
-	TRBJ2-7	-	TRBV9	TGTGCCAGCAGCGGGTCCGCAGGATTCTACGAGCAGTACTTC	CASSGSAGFYEQYF
-	TRBJ1-1	TRBD1	TRBV5-1	TGCGCCAGCAGCTTCCGGGGGACAGGGGTGAACACTGAAGCTTTCTTT	CASSFRGTGVNTEAFF
once	TRBJ2-2	-	TRBV19	TGTGCCACCGGACTTATGGGGGCCAACACCGGGGAGCTGTTTTTT	CATGLMGANTGELFF
-	TRBJ1-5	-	TRBV2	TGTGCCAGCAGTGTTGAAGGGGTTCAGCCCCAGCATTTT	CASSVEGVQPQHF
-	TRBJ1-5	-	TRBV7-3	TGTGCCAGCAGCTTAACCGGGGACGGGATTCAGCCCCAGCATTTT	CASSLTGDGIQPQHF
-	TRBJ1-4	TRBD1	TRBV5-1	TGCGCCAGCAGCTTGGACAGGGGGGACGAAAAACTGTTTTTT	CASSLDRGDEKLFF
-	TRBJ1-5	-	TRBV6-1	TGTGCCAGCAGTGAAGGTCTCAATCAGCCCCAGCATTTT	CASSEGLNQPQHF
-	TRBJ1-3	-	TRBV7-2	TGTGCCAGCAGCTTCGTACCCCAAAGTGGAAACACCATATATTTT	CASSFVPQSGNTIYF
-	TRBJ2-7	-	TRBV6-5	TGTGCCAGCAGTTACGGGCACCTCCACTACGAGCAGTACTTC	CASSYGHLHYEQYF
-	TRBJ1-6	TRBD1	TRBV7-2	TGTGCCAGCAGCCTCAGACAGGGAGGTAATTCACCCCTCCACTTT	CASSLRQGGNSPLHF
-	TRBJ1-2	TRBD1	TRBV4-2	TGTGCCAGCAGCTTGGTTGGGACAGGGGGCCGAGGCTACACCTTC	CASSLVGTGGRGYTF
once	TRBJ1-2	-	TRBV15	TGTGCCACCAGCAGAGAGTTCCGGGTGGGGAGGATAGAGGGCTACACCTTC	CATSREFRVGRIEGYTF
once	TRBJ1-4	-	TRBV29-1	TGCAGCGTTGACAGGGGTGCTAATGAAAAACTGTTTTTT	CSVDRGANEKLFF
-	TRBJ1-2	-	TRBV30	TGTGCCCGAAACAGGGATGTAGGTGGCTACACCTTC	CARNRDVGGYTF
-	TRBJ1-5	-	TRBV27	TGTGCCAGCAGTGAAACGGGGGCGAATAGCAATCAGCCCCAGCATTTT	CASSETGANSNQPQHF
-	TRBJ2-2	-	TRBV5-5	TGTGCCAGCAGCTCAAGGAACACCGGGGAGCTGTTTTTT	CASSSRNTGELFF
-	TRBJ2-7	-	TRBV19	TGTGCCAGTAGTTCACGGGGAAACGAGCAGTACTTC	CASSSRGNEQYF
-	TRBJ1-4	-	TRBV18	TGTGCCAGCTCATCCTACAGGGCTTTTAATGAAAAACTGTTTTTT	CASSSYRAFNEKLFF